This T cell receptor beta chain was found in a study of T cell responses to AZD1222 COVID-19 vaccine. General study points: Nearly half of spike-specific TCRs reportedly target variant regions that are unmutated in the B.1.351 and B.1.1.7 variants. Every sample of the repertoires postdated the peak T cell response. White British ancestry dominated among donors, who included more females, and clonal diversity was possibly underestimated.

Sequenced by immunoSEQ multiplex PCR; TCRdb stores in-frame clones only, minus some. The sample consists of roughly 170,000 clones, approximately 94% of them appearing once. With respect to this clone: Its cognate antigen is unknown.

V lost 1 base to trimming and J lost 7 bases, with 13 bases between them. Germline V gene sequence: CDR1 SGHTA, CDR2 FQGNSA. CDR3 length: 14 amino acids. Sample: peripheral blood, taken 28 days after the second AZD1222 dose. V is TRBV7-2 and J is TRBJ1-1; tentatively, D is TRBD1 (6 bases). The receptor comes from an adult who received the AZD1222 COVID-19 vaccine. CDR3 region: CASSLEPGASEAFF. The CDR3 coding sequence is TGTGCCAGCAGCTTAGAGCCAGGGGCGAGTGAAGCTTTCTTT.